The rows below give T cell receptor beta chains drawn from one sample of a study of blood T cell repertoires in COVID-19. The protocol was immunoSEQ multiplex PCR, while the TCRdb copy is restricted to in-frame clones and leaves out a portion. The sample yields over 120,000 clones, about 80% seen once. Material for sequencing was peripheral blood. These TCRs come from a woman of 80 years or more with acute or convalescent COVID-19. CDR3s include the opening cysteine and the closing phenylalanine or tryptophan. Each record gives: clone size, V gene, J gene, D gene, CDR3 length, CDR3 protein, CDR3 DNA. The D gene is left open where the match is weak. The size of a clone is reported for some rows only, either as once, few or many, or as a class for expanded clones.

NA	TRBV3-1/TRBV3-2	TRBJ2-5	NA	15	CASGYRRGFQETQYF	TGTGCCAGCGGTTACCGCAGGGGCTTCCAAGAGACCCAGTACTTC
NA	TRBV5-4	TRBJ1-1	NA	15	CASTSGDTQNTEAFF	TGTGCCAGCACAAGCGGGGACACCCAGAACACTGAAGCTTTCTTT
NA	TRBV13	TRBJ2-6	TRBD1	15	CASLETGAGANVLTF	TGTGCCAGCCTCGAGACAGGGGCTGGGGCCAACGTCCTGACTTTC
NA	TRBV14	TRBJ1-5	NA	12	CASSQADQPQHF	TGTGCCAGCAGCCAAGCGGATCAGCCCCAGCATTTT
NA	TRBV12-3/TRBV12-4	TRBJ1-2	NA	11	CASSWGVGYTF	TGTGCCAGCAGTTGGGGGGTAGGCTACACCTTC
few	TRBV30	TRBJ1-6	NA	15	CAWSTRRGLDSPLHF	TGTGCCTGGAGTACGAGAAGGGGCCTTGATTCACCCCTCCACTTT
NA	TRBV5-8	TRBJ2-3	TRBD2	16	CASSWGRDYQSDTQYF	TGTGCCAGCAGCTGGGGCAGGGACTATCAATCAGATACGCAGTATTTT
many	TRBV2	TRBJ2-1	TRBD2	19	CASEDRLAGGPFSYNEQFF	TGTGCCAGCGAGGACCGACTAGCGGGGGGTCCATTTTCTTACAATGAGCAGTTCTTC
NA	TRBV5-1	TRBJ2-2	TRBD2	16	CASSPRTSGGPGELFF	TGCGCCAGCAGCCCTAGGACTAGCGGGGGACCCGGGGAGCTGTTTTTT
NA	TRBV19	TRBJ2-7	TRBD1	16	CASSHRTTGYSYEQYF	TGTGCCAGTAGTCACCGAACGACAGGGTACTCCTACGAGCAGTACTTC
few	TRBV2	TRBJ1-1	NA	13	CASRIRENTEAFF	TGTGCCAGCAGAATCAGGGAGAACACTGAAGCTTTCTTT
NA	TRBV5-6	TRBJ2-7	NA	16	CASSFVETGTRSEQYF	TGTGCCAGCAGCTTTGTAGAAACAGGGACCCGAAGCGAGCAGTACTTC